These 4 T cell receptor beta chains were sequenced from one sample in a study of T-cell memory formation after mild COVID-19. TCRdb redid the calling of the 5' RACE reads with MiXCR, one entry per CDR3 protein. In the table there are 450,000 or so distinct CDR3 sequences, around a quarter of which are singletons. Sequenced material: PBMCs or a T cell subset sorted from them (not recorded which). Source of these receptors: an adult woman who had mild COVID-19 (a few samples of this study predate the infection). Cell type and time point are not known.

This clonotype was seen a few times. The chain has TRBV5-1 and TRBJ2-2; D possibly corresponds to TRBD1 (5 bases). V lost 4 bases to trimming and J lost 1 base, with 11 bases between them. Germline lookup yields CDR1 SGHRS and CDR2 YFSETQ. This CDR3 spans 15 amino acids. As DNA, the CDR3 is TGCGCCAGCAGCCCGGCCAGGGTGAACACCGGGGAGCTGTTTTTT. It yields the protein CASSPARVNTGELFF.

This chain uses TRBV2 with TRBJ1-1; D remains ambiguous. CDR1 SNHLY and CDR2 FYNNEI come from the germline V gene. V was pared by 6 bases and J by 5 bases, with 13 bases between. This CDR3 spans 13 amino acids. The CDR3 nucleotides read TGTGCCAGCAGAGAGACTGTGGGGACTGAAGCTTTCTTT. Its protein is CASRETVGTEAFF.

This clonotype has ten or more counts. V and J are TRBV5-1 and TRBJ1-1, with a tentative D call TRBD1 (5 bases). This CDR3 comprises 14 residues. Per the germline V gene, CDR1 is SGHRS and CDR2 is YFSETQ. Trimming cost V 7 bases and J 5 bases, with 18 bases left between them. This chain's CDR3 is CASHPPGPKTEAFF. The DNA for the CDR3 is TGCGCCAGCCACCCACCGGGACCAAAAACTGAAGCTTTCTTT.

V gene TRBV12-3 or TRBV12-4 combines with J gene TRBJ1-5, with a possible D match to TRBD1 (6 bases). This CDR3 spans 15 amino acids. Trimming removed 5 bases from V and 3 bases from J, with 14 bases in between. The CDR3 nucleotides are TGTGCCAGCAGTCAAAATACAGGGTACAATCAGCCCCAGCATTTT. Protein: CASSQNTGYNQPQHF.